The entry that follows covers one T cell receptor (beta chain) sequence. No antigen is known for it. The data were obtained in a study of T cell repertoires in cytomegalovirus infection. Study at large: Evidence of both CMV infection and a matching HLA type came from public TCR beta signatures.

TCRdb reprocessed the reads via MiXCR and lists one record per CDR3 protein. The sample lists about 920,000 distinct CDR3 sequences, roughly 30% occurring once. Broader study findings: Cumulative frequency (of public TCR beta family members) identified carriers of CMV plus the relevant HLA.

The CDR3 covers 17 residues. The V segment lost 7 bases and the J segment 6 bases; nucleotides outside the gene matches: 19. Germline V gene sequence: CDR1 LNHDA, CDR2 SQIVND (reference sequence). The receptor's source is a human donor in good health (CMV status not recorded). Some clones in this sample may be carry-over from other donors' samples. The sample here was cultured CD8+ T cells from PBMCs, taken from culture after CMV antigen stimulation. V is TRBV19 and J is TRBJ1-1; 8 nucleotides match TRBD1. The DNA of the CDR3 is TGTGCCAGTATTAACAACCTACCGGACAGGGAAAACGCTGAAGCTTTCTTT. It yields the protein CASINNLPDRENAEAFF.